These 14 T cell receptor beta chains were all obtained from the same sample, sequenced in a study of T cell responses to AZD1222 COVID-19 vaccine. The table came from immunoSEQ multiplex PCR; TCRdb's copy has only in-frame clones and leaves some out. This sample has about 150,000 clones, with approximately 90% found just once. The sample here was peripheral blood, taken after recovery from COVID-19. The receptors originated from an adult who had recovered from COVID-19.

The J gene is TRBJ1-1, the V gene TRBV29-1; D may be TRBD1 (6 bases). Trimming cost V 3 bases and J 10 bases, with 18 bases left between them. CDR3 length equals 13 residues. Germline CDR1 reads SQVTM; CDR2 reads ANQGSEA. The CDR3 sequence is CSVEYRETGGAFF. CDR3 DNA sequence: TGCAGCGTTGAGTACAGGGAGACGGGGGGAGCTTTCTTT. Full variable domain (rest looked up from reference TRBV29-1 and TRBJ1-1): SAVISQKPSRDICQRGTSLTIQCQVDSQVTMMFWYRQQPGQSLTLIATANQGSEATYESGFVIDKFPISRPNLTFSTLTVSNMSPEDSSIYLCSVEYRETGGAFFGQGTRLTVV.

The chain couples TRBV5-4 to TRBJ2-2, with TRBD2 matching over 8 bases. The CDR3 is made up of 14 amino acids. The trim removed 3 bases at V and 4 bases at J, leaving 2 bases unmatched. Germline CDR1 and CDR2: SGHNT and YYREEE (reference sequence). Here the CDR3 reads CASSSGTSTGELFF. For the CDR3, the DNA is TGTGCCAGCAGCTCCGGGACTAGCACCGGGGAGCTGTTTTTT.

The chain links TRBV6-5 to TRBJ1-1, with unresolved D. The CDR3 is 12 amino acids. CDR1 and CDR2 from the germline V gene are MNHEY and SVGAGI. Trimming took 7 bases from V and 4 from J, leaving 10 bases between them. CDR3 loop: CASTSDLTEAFF. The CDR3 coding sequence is TGTGCCAGCACGTCCGACCTCACTGAAGCTTTCTTT.

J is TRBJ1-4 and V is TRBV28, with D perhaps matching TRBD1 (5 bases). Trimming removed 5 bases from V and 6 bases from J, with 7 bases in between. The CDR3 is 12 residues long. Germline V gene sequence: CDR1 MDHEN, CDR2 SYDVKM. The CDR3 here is CASSGGDEKLFF. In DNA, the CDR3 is TGTGCCAGCAGTGGGGGGGATGAAAAACTGTTTTTT. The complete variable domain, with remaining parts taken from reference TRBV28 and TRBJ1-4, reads DVKVTQSSRYLVKRTGEKVFLECVQDMDHENMFWYRQDPGLGLRLIYFSYDVKMKEKGDIPEGYSVSREKKERFSLILESASTNQTSMYLCASSGGDEKLFFGSGTQLSVL.

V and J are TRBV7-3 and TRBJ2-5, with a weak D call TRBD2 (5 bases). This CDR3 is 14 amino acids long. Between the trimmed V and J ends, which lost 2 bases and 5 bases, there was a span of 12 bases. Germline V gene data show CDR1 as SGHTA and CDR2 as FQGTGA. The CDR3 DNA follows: TGTGCCAGCAGCTTAGGACTTACGGGCGAGACCCAGTACTTC. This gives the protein CASSLGLTGETQYF.

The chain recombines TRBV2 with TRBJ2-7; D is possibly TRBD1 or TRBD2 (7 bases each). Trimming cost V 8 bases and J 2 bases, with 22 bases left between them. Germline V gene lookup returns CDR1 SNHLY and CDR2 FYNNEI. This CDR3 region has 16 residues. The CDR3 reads CASLRGLRGGAYEQYF. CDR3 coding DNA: TGTGCCAGCCTTAGGGGGCTCCGCGGGGGAGCCTACGAGCAGTACTTC.

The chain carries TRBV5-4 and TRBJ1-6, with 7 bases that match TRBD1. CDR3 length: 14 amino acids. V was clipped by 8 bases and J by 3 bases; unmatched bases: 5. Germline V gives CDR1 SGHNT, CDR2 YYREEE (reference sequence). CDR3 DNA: TGTGCCAGTAGGGACAGCAACTATAATTCACCCCTCCACTTT. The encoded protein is CASRDSNYNSPLHF.

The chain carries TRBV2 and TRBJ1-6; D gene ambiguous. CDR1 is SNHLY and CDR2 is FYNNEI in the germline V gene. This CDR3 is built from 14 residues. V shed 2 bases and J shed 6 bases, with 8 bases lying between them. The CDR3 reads CASSELQSNSPLHF. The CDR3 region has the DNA TGTGCCAGCAGTGAATTACAGTCTAATTCACCCCTCCACTTT. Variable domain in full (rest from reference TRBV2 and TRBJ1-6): EPEVTQTPSHQVTQMGQEVILRCVPISNHLYFYWYRQILGQKVEFLVSFYNNEISEKSEIFDDQFSVERPDGSNFTLKIRSTKLEDSAMYFCASSELQSNSPLHFGNGTRLTVT.

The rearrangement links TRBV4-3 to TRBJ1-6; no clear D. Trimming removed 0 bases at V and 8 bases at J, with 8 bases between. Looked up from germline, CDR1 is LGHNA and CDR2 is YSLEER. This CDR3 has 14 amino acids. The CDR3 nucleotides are TGCGCCAGCAGCCAAGATCGCGGCTATTCACCCCTCCACTTT. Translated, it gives CASSQDRGYSPLHF.

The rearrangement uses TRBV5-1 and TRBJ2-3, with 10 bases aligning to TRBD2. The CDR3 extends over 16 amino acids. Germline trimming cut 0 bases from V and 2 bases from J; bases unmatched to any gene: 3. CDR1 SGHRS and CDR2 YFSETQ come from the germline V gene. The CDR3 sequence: CASSLDSGGPTDTQYF. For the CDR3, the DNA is TGCGCCAGCAGCTTGGATAGCGGGGGGCCCACAGATACGCAGTATTTT.

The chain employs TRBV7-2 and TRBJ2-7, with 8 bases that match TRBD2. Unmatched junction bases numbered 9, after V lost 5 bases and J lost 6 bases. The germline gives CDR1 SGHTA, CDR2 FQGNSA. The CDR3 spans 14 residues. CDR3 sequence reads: CASSKGLVEGEQYF. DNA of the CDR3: TGTGCCAGCAGCAAGGGACTAGTCGAGGGCGAGCAGTACTTC.

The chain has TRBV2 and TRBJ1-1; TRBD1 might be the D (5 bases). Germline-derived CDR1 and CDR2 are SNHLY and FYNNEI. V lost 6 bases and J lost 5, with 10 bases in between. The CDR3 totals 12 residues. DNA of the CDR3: TGTGCCAGCAGCATGGGGGAGACTGAAGCTTTCTTT. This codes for CASSMGETEAFF.

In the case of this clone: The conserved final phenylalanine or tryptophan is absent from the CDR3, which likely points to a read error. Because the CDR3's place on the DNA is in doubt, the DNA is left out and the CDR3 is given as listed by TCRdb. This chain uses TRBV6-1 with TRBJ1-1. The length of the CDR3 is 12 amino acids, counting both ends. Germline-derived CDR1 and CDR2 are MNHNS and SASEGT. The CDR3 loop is CASSEVGALAPT.

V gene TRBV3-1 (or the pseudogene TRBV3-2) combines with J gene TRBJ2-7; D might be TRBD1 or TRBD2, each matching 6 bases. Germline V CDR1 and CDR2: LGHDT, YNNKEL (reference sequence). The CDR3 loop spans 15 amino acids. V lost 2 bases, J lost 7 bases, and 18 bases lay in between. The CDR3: CASSQWKGGNEEQYF. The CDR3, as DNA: TGTGCCAGCAGCCAATGGAAAGGGGGGAATGAGGAGCAGTACTTC.